The TCR beta chain described here comes from a study of radiotherapy plus CTLA-4 blockade in lung cancer. At the level of the study: Objective responses were documented in roughly 20% of patients, with disease control in around 30%.

Patients with chemo-refractory metastatic non-small-cell lung cancer received focal radiation plus CTLA-4 blockade with ipilimumab. Germline V gives CDR1 MGHRA, CDR2 YSYEKL. The V end was cut by 0 bases, the J end by 3 bases, with 23 bases between. This CDR3 contains 20 residues. Generated by immunoSEQ multiplex PCR, the TCRdb table keeps only in-frame clones and is missing some. The repertoire holds roughly 53,000 clones, around 80% seen once, with around 3.2% in the top ten. This clone was counted between two and nine times. Its antigen is unknown. General study points: Response, reportedly, was best predicted by interferon-beta along with early blood T cell clone dynamics. In blood, tumor-derived TCR clones expanded after radiotherapy plus ipilimumab.

The receptor's source is a human donor with non-small cell lung cancer who had a partial response to radiotherapy plus ipilimumab. V and J are TRBV4-1 and TRBJ2-2, with D perhaps TRBD1 (6 bases). This material consisted of peripheral blood, taken from a patient treated with radiotherapy plus ipilimumab. The CDR3 sequence: CASSQDSVLEGGGYTGELFF. The CDR3 nucleotides are TGCGCCAGCAGCCAAGATAGTGTATTGGAAGGGGGTGGGTACACCGGGGAGCTGTTTTTT.